This T cell receptor (beta chain) originates from a study of cytotoxic CD8 clonotypes in ibrutinib-treated CLL. Overall study context: Enrolment comprised around twelve relapsed/refractory and more than 14 treatment-naive patients; under 18 were IGHV unmutated. The taking of response samples occurred after a median about eleven months of treatment, with a range of 6 to 36.

The repertoire was sequenced with immunoSEQ multiplex PCR; TCRdb's copy has only in-frame clones and lacks some. The repertoire includes tens of thousands of clones, over 75% of them detected once, and 3.1% sits in the top ten. The CDR3 length is 12 residues. The germline V and J ends were trimmed by 6 bases and 3 bases, with 9 bases remaining between them. Germline lookup yields CDR1 WSHSY and CDR2 SAAADI. The receptor was isolated from a human donor with chronic lymphocytic leukemia. V usage is TRBV10-2 and J usage is TRBJ2-7; maybe TRBD2 (5 bases). The sequencing here drew on PBMCs, taken after 12 months of ibrutinib treatment. CDR3 region: CASRATSYEQYF. The CDR3 nucleotides read TGCGCCAGCAGGGCAACTAGCTACGAGCAGTACTTC.